This T cell receptor (beta chain) was recovered during a study of T cell changes during pregnancy in multiple sclerosis. The CDR3 runs 14 residues. The trim removed 7 bases at V and 3 bases at J, leaving 8 bases unmatched. Germline CDR1 reads ENHRY; CDR2 reads SYGVKD. Only one count was recorded for this clone. Profiled with immunoSEQ multiplex PCR; TCRdb holds only in-frame clones, not every one. The repertoire has about 70,000 clones, about 90% of them found once; the top ten carry around 1.6%. The sample in question was peripheral blood, obtained after pregnancy. The rearrangement uses TRBV10-3 and TRBJ2-7; 8 positions match TRBD2. The source of this sequence is a female donor with multiple sclerosis, enrolled in a pregnancy study. CDR3 sequence: CAITQRESNYEQYF. The CDR3 coding sequence is TGTGCCATCACTCAGCGGGAGAGCAACTACGAGCAGTACTTC.